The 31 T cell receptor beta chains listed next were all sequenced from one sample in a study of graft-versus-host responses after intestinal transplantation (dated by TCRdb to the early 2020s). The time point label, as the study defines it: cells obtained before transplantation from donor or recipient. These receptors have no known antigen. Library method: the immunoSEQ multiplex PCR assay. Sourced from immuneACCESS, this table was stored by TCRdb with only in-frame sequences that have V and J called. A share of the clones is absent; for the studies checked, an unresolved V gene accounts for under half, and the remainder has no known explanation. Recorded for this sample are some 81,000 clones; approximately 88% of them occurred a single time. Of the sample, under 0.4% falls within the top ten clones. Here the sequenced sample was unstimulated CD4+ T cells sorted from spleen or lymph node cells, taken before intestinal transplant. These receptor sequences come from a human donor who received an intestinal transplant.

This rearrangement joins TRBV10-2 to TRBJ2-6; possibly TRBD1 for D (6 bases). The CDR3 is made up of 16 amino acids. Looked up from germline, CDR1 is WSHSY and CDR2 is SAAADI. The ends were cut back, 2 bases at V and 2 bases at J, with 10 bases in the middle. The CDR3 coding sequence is TGCGCCAGCAGTGAGCTTACAGGGACTGGGGCCAACGTCCTGACTTTC. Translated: CASSELTGTGANVLTF.

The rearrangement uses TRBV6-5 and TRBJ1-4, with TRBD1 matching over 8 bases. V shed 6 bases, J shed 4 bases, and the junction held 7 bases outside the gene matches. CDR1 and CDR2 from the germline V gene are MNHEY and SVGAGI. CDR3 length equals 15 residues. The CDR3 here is CASRSGQGRNEKLFF. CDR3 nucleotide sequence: TGTGCCAGCAGATCCGGACAGGGCCGTAATGAAAAACTGTTTTTT.

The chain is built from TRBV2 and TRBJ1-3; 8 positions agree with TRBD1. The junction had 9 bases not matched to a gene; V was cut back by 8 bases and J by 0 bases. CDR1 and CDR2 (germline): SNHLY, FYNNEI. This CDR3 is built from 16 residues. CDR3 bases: TGTGCCAGCGGGAAGGGACAGGTTAACTCTGGAAACACCATATATTTT. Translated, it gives CASGKGQVNSGNTIYF.

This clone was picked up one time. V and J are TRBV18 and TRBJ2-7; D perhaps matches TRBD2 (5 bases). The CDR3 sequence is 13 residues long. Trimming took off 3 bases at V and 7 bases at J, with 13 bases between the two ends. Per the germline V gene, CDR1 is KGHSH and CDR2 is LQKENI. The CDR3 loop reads CASSPQTTREQYF. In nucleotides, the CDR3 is TGTGCCAGCTCACCGCAGACTACCCGGGAGCAGTACTTC. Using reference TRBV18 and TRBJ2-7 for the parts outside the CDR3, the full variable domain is NAGVMQNPRHLVRRRGQEARLRCSPMKGHSHVYWYRQLPEEGLKFMVYLQKENIIDESGMPKERFSAEFPKEGPSILRIQQVVRGDSAAYFCASSPQTTREQYFGPGTRLTVT.

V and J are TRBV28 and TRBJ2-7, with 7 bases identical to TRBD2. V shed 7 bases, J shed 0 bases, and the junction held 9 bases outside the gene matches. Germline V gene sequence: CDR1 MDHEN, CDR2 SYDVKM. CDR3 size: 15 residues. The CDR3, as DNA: TGTGCCAGCATTACAGGTAGCGGGTTCTCCTACGAGCAGTACTTC. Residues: CASITGSGFSYEQYF.

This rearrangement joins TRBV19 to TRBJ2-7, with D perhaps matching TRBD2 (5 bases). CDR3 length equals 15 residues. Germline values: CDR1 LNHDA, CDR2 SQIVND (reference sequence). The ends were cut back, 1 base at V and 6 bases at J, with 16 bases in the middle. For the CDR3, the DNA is TGTGCCAGTAGTATAGCATCCCTAGCTTCCGGCGAGCAGTACTTC. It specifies CASSIASLASGEQYF.

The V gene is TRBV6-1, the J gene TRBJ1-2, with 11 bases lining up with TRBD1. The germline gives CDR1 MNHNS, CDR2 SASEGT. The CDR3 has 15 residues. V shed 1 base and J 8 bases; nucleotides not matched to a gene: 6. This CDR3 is CASSEDWTGGSGYTF. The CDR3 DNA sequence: TGTGCCAGCAGTGAAGATTGGACAGGGGGCTCGGGCTACACCTTC.

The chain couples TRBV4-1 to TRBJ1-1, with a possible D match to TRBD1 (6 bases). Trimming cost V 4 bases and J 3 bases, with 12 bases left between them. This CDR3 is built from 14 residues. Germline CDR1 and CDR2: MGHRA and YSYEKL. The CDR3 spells CASSPHWTDTEAFF. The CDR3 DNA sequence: TGCGCCAGCAGCCCACATTGGACAGACACTGAAGCTTTCTTT.

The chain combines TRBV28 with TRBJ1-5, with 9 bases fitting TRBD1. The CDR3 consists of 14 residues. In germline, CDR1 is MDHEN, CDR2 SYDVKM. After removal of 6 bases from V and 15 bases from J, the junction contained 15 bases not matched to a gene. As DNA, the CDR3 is TGTGCCAGCAGCCTAACAGGGGGCTCGGCGGGGGGGCATTTT. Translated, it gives CASSLTGGSAGGHF.

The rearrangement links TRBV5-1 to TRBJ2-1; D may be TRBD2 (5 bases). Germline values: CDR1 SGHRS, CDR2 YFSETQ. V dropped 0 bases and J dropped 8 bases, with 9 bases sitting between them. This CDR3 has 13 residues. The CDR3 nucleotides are TGCGCCAGCAGCTTGGTACTAGGAGATGAGCAGTTCTTC. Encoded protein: CASSLVLGDEQFF. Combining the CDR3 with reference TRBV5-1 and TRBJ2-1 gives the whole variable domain KAGVTQTPRYLIKTRGQQVTLSCSPISGHRSVSWYQQTPGQGLQFLFEYFSETQRNKGNFPGRFSGRQFSNSRSEMNVSTLELGDSALYLCASSLVLGDEQFFGPGTRLTVL.

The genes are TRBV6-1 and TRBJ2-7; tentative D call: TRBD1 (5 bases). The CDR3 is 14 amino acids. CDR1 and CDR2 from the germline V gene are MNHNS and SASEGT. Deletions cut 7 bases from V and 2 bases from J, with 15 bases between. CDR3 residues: CASTSPGRAYEQYF. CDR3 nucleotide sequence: TGTGCCAGCACGTCTCCTGGCAGGGCCTACGAGCAGTACTTC.

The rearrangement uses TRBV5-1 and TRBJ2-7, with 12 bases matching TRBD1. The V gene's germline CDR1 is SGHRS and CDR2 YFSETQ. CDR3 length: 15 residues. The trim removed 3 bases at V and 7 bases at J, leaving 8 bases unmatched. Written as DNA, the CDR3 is TGCGCCAGCAGCTCGTCCCGGGACAGGGGGCAGGAGCAGTACTTC. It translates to CASSSSRDRGQEQYF.

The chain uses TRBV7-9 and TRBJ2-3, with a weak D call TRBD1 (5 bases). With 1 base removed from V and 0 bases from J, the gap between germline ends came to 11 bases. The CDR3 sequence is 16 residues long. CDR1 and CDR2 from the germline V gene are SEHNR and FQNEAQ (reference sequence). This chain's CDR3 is CASSLEGAPSTDTQYF. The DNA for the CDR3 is TGTGCCAGCAGCTTAGAAGGGGCACCTAGCACAGATACGCAGTATTTT.

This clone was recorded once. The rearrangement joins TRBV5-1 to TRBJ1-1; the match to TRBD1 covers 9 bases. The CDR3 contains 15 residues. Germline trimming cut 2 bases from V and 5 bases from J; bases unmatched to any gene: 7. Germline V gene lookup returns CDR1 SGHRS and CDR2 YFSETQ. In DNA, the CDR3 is TGCGCCAGCAGCTTAGTCCCCGGGACAGGGACTGAAGCTTTCTTT. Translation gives CASSLVPGTGTEAFF.

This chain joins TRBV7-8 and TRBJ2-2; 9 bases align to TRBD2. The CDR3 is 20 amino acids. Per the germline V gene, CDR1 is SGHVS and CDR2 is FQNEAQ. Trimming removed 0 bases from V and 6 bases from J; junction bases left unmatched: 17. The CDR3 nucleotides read TGTGCCAGCAGCTTAGCGCTAAGGGGTAGCGGGGGCCAGGAGGCCGGGGAGCTGTTTTTT. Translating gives CASSLALRGSGGQEAGELFF.

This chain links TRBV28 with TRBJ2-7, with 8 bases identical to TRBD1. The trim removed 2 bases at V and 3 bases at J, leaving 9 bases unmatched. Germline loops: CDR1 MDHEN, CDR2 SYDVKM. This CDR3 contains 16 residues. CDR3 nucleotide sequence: TGTGCCAGCAGTTTACAACAGGGGGTGCCGAACTACGAGCAGTACTTC. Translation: CASSLQQGVPNYEQYF.

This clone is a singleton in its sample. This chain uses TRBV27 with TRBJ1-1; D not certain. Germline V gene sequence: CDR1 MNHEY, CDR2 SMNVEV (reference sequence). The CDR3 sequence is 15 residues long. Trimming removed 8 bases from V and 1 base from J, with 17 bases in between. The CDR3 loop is CASRGRSEGNTEAFF. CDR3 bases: TGTGCCAGCCGAGGGAGATCCGAGGGGAACACTGAAGCTTTCTTT.

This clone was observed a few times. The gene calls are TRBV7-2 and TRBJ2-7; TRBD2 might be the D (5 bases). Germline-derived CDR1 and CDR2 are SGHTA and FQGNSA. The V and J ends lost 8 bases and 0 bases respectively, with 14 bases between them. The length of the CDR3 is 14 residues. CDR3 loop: CASRRRAISYEQYF. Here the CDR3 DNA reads TGTGCCAGCCGCCGGCGGGCCATCTCCTACGAGCAGTACTTC.

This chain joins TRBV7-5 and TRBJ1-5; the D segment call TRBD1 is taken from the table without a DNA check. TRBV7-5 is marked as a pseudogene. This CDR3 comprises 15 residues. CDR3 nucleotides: TGTGCCAGAAGCTTGGGGACAGGGGGAAATCAGCCCCAGCATTTT. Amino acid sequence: CARSLGTGGNQPQHF.

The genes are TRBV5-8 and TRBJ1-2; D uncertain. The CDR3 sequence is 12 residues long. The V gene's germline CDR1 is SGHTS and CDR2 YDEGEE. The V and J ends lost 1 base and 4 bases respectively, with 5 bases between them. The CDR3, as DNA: TGTGCCAGCAGCTTGAAGAGCTATGGCTACACCTTC. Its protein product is CASSLKSYGYTF.

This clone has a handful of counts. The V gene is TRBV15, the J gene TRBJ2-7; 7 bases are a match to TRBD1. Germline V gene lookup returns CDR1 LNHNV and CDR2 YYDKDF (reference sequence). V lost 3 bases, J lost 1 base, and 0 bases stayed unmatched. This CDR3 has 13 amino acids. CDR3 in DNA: TGTGCCACCAGCAGGGACAGGTCCTACGAGCAGTACTTC. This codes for CATSRDRSYEQYF.

In DNA form, the CDR3 reads TGTGCCAGCACCACCAGGCGTAACACTGAAGCTTTCTTT. It encodes CASTTRRNTEAFF. This chain connects TRBV6-1 to TRBJ1-1; the D is unclear. The CDR3 sequence is 13 residues long. Germline CDR1 reads MNHNS; CDR2 reads SASEGT. The V and J ends lost 7 bases and 2 bases respectively, with 11 bases between them.

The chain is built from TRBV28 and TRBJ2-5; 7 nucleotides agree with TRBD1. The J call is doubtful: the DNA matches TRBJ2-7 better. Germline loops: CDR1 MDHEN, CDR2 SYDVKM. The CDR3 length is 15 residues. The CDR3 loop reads CASTRGDRPLYEQYF. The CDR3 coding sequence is TGTGCCAGCACCCGAGGGGACAGACCTCTTTACGAGCAGTACTTC.

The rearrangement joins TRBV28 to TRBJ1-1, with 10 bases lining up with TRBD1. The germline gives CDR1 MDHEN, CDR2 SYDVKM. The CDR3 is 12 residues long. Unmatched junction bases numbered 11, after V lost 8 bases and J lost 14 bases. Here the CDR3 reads CASGTGDPKTFF. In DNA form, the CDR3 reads TGTGCCAGCGGGACAGGGGATCCTAAGACCTTCTTT. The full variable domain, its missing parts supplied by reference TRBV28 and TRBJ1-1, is DVKVTQSSRYLVKRTGEKVFLECVQDMDHENMFWYRQDPGLGLRLIYFSYDVKMKEKGDIPEGYSVSREKKERFSLILESASTNQTSMYLCASGTGDPKTFFGQGTRLTVV.

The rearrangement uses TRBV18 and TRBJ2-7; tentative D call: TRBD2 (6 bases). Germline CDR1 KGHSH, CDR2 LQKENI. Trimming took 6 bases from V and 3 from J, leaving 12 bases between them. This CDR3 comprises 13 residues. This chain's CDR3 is CASSLLEGYEQYF. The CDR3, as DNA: TGTGCCAGCTCGCTTTTGGAGGGCTACGAGCAGTACTTC.

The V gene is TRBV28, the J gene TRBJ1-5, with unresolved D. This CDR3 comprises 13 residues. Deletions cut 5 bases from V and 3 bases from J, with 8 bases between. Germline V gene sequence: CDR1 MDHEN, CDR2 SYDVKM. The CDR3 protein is CASSPGFNQPQHF. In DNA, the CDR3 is TGTGCCAGCAGTCCAGGTTTCAATCAGCCCCAGCATTTT.

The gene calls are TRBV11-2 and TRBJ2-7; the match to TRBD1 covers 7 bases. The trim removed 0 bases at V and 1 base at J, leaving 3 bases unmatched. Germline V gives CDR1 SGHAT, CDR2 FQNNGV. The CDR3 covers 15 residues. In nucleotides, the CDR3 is TGTGCCAGCAGCTTAGAGACAGGGCAATCCTACGAGCAGTACTTC. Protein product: CASSLETGQSYEQYF.

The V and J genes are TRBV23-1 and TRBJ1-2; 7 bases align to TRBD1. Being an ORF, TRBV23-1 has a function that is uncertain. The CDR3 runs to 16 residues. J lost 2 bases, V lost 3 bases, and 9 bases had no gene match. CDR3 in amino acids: CASSQPTGELNYGYTF. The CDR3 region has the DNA TGCGCCAGCAGTCAGCCAACAGGGGAGCTCAACTATGGCTACACCTTC.

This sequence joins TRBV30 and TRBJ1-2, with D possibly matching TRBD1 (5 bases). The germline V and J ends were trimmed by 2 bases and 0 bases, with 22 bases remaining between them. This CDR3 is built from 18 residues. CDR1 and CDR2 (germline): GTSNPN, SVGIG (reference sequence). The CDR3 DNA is TGTGCCTGGAGTCCCCCCTCGACAGTCCCCAAAACTAACTATGGCTACACCTTC. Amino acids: CAWSPPSTVPKTNYGYTF.

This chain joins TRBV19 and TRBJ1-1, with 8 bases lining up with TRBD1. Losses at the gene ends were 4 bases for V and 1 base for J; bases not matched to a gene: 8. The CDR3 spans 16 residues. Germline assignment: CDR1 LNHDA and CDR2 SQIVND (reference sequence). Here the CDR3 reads CASSTLTGGANTEAFF. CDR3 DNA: TGTGCCAGTAGTACCCTAACAGGGGGAGCGAACACTGAAGCTTTCTTT.

The CDR3 protein is CASSQLGGSDTQYF. The CDR3 coding sequence is TGTGCCAGCAGCCAACTCGGGGGATCAGATACGCAGTATTTT. The genes are TRBV2 and TRBJ2-3, with D possibly TRBD2 on 6 matching bases. The germline V gene has CDR1 SNHLY and CDR2 FYNNEI. V gave up 6 bases and J gave up 4 bases, with 14 bases separating them. This CDR3 contains 14 residues.